This TCR beta chain was documented in a study of identical twins (dated by TCRdb to about 2016). Broadly, across the study: TCR alpha and beta repertoires from monozygotic twins, unrelated adults of various ages and cord blood were deep-sequenced to test whether fetal clonotypes persist. To rule out contamination, the twin experiments were replicated at different times with different library preparation protocols. General conclusions and limits of the study: Invariant T cells such as MAIT and iNKT could partly confound zero-insertion analyses, though diverse VJ usage argued against this for most clonotypes. Because the same donors could not be followed over many years, conclusions were based on cross-sectional statistical analysis. A weaker excess of twin sharing was found in beta out-of-frame sequences because the signal-to-noise ratio was lowered by fewer shared sequences. Abundant cord blood beta clonotypes had fewer insertions, young adult naive repertoires showed a similar but weaker trend, and memory repertoires showed no such trend. Compared with coincidental sharing between unrelated individuals, an excess of low generation-probability sequences was observed among out-of-frame TCR alpha sequences shared between twins. In monozygotic twins, out-of-frame TCR alpha sharing was systematically underestimated by recombination models, although the models agreed with sharing between unrelated individuals.

The library was generated by 5' RACE. Reads for this sample came from an Illumina HiSeq 2000. A universal primer binding site was introduced by template switching, and a unique molecular identifier was present in the final cDNA, enabling accurate counting of TCR cDNA molecules. First-strand cDNA for TCR alpha and beta chains was synthesized from specific primers in the conserved constant-segment region. Each cDNA library was double barcoded, with a SMART-Mk sample barcode plus Illumina barcodes, to control for contamination. TruSeq adapter sequences, together with Illumina sample barcodes, were added in two successive PCR steps. TCR alpha and beta cDNA libraries were sequenced on the Illumina HiSeq platform with custom primers. The paper's processing steps were these. Unique molecular identifiers were extracted from raw reads with MiGEC, and CDR3 positions were determined with MiXCR. For each individual, recombination models were inferred using an EM algorithm with the repgenHMM and IGoR tools. Shared clonotypes were analyzed with the tcR package in R, and sharing was normalized by the product of cloneset sizes. To study raw recombination without the effects of thymic and clonal selection, out-of-frame nonproductive sequences were analyzed. TCRdb reran the public reads through fastp at Q25 and MiXCR, keeping productive beta chains. Each CDR3 protein appears once, grouped with its most common genes and DNA. The V and J calls and clone size are TCRdb's, not the authors'. In all, the sample holds some 1,700,000 distinct CDR3 sequences, and about 32% of those were seen once. The ten most abundant clones make up approximately 0.25% of the sample.

From cysteine to phenylalanine, the CDR3 is 14 amino acids long. The read is trimmed to its CDR3 DNA, 42 bases read in frame from base 1. The germline V gene encodes CDR1 LGHNA and CDR2 YNFKEQ. V loses 1 base, J loses 3 bases, and the germline ends lie 7 bases apart. All donors were healthy Caucasians. To note about this clonotype: Its antigen is currently not known. No much larger clonotype is one base removed from it; base qualities were not supplied.

The sequenced material came from cord blood. This receptor was obtained from a newborn girl in good health. Recombination linked TRBV4-2 to TRBJ2-1; the D gene cannot be resolved reliably. At the DNA level, the sequence is TGTGCCAGCAGCCAAGGCACCTTCTACAATGAGCAGTTCTTC. This sequence encodes CASSQGTFYNEQFF.